What follows are 8 T cell receptor beta chains derived from one specimen sequenced in a study of T cells in Graves' hyperthyroidism and ophthalmopathy. RNA transcripts yielded amplified TCR beta CDR3 regions. In the first-round RT-PCR of the TCR CDR3, the HTBI primer set was used. TCRdb used MiXCR to reprocess the multiplex PCR reads, holding one entry per CDR3 protein. There are some 770,000 distinct CDR3 sequences in the sample; approximately 16% occur only once, and around 7.7% lies in the top ten. Source material: blood. These receptors all come from a young man with Graves' hyperthyroidism.

This clonotype was counted many times. The chain links TRBV2 to TRBJ2-3; D is undetermined. Germline CDR1 SNHLY, CDR2 FYNNEI. This CDR3 region has 11 residues. Trimming cost V 8 bases and J 6 bases, with 9 bases left between them. CDR3 protein: CASALADTQYF. The CDR3 DNA follows: TGTGCCAGCGCTTTGGCCGATACGCAGTATTTT.

The chain recombines TRBV30 with TRBJ1-1, with TRBD1 matching 10 bases. The V and J ends lost 4 bases and 0 bases, in that order; junction bases with no gene match: 11. The CDR3 extends over 17 amino acids. Germline values: CDR1 GTSNPN, CDR2 SVGIG (reference sequence). CDR3: CAWTYLGQGTLNTEAFF. In nucleotides, the CDR3 is TGTGCCTGGACCTACCTGGGACAGGGGACTTTGAACACTGAAGCTTTCTTT. The full variable domain, with the rest looked up from reference TRBV30 and TRBJ1-1, is SQTIHQWPATLVQPVGSPLSLECTVEGTSNPNLYWYRQAAGRGLQLLFYSVGIGQISSEVPQNLSASRPQDRQFILSSKKLLLSDSGFYLCAWTYLGQGTLNTEAFFGQGTRLTVV.

CDR3 bases: TGCAGTGCTAGTCCCGGGGGCAACTACAATGAGCAGTTCTTC. This sequence encodes CSASPGGNYNEQFF. The chain carries TRBV20-1 and TRBJ2-1, with D possibly being TRBD1 or TRBD2 (6 bases each). Trimming removed 3 bases from V and 3 bases from J, with 12 bases in between. Germline V gives CDR1 DFQATT, CDR2 SNEGSKA (reference sequence). The CDR3 covers 14 residues.

The table lists this clonotype with many counts. This rearrangement joins TRBV7-9 to TRBJ2-1, with D perhaps TRBD1 (6 bases). Trimming left V 3 bases short and J 0 bases short, with 12 bases between. Germline V gives CDR1 SEHNR, CDR2 FQNEAQ (reference sequence). The CDR3 has 16 amino acids. CDR3 in amino acids: CASSFNDRSSYNEQFF. In DNA form, the CDR3 reads TGTGCCAGCAGCTTTAACGACAGGAGCTCCTACAATGAGCAGTTCTTC.

This clonotype has a handful of counts. This chain joins TRBV4-1 and TRBJ2-3; no clear D. Trimming cost V 4 bases and J 0 bases, with 11 bases left between them. The CDR3 has 15 residues. Germline V CDR1 and CDR2: MGHRA, YSYEKL. The chain's CDR3 is CASSPSLGSTDTQYF. CDR3 nucleotide sequence: TGCGCCAGCAGCCCGAGCCTAGGAAGCACAGATACGCAGTATTTT.

V gene TRBV6-2 or TRBV6-3 combines with J gene TRBJ1-1; the match to TRBD1 covers 8 bases. J gave up 2 bases and V 7 bases, and 6 bases lay outside the gene matches. Germline V lookup: CDR1 MNHEY, CDR2 SVGEGT. This CDR3 is 14 amino acids long. CDR3 protein: CASKETGVNTEAFF. In DNA form, the CDR3 reads TGTGCCAGCAAGGAGACAGGGGTAAACACTGAAGCTTTCTTT.

This clonotype showed up just a few times. This rearrangement joins TRBV20-1 to TRBJ2-1, with 10 bases aligning to TRBD2. The CDR3 has 15 amino acids. V dropped 6 bases and J dropped 7; count of bases not matched to a gene: 12. The germline gives CDR1 DFQATT, CDR2 SNEGSKA (reference sequence). CDR3 nucleotide sequence: TGCAGTGCACCAGCCCTAGCGGGAGTTATGAATGAGCAGTTCTTC. Amino acids: CSAPALAGVMNEQFF.

The table lists this clonotype with a few counts. V and J are TRBV27 and TRBJ2-7, with TRBD1 as a possible D gene (5 bases). This CDR3 has 13 residues. The V gene's germline CDR1 is MNHEY and CDR2 SMNVEV (reference sequence). Trimming shortened V by 8 bases and J by 5 bases, and 16 bases separated the two germline ends. CDR3 bases: TGTGCCAGCGCGCGCCAGGGCTCGCACGAGCAGTACTTC. This translates into CASARQGSHEQYF.